These T cell receptor beta chains were read from a single sample in a study of Graves' ophthalmopathy and Graves' hyperthyroidism. TCRdb re-called the multiplex PCR reads through MiXCR, storing one row per CDR3 protein. The sample shows under 250,000 distinct CDR3 sequences, less than 30% of them seen only once. Sequencing was performed on peripheral blood. Every receptor here comes from a man between 45 and 60 years old with Graves' ophthalmopathy. Both conserved end residues are part of each CDR3. The order of the fields is V gene, D gene, clone size, J gene, CDR3 length, CDR3 DNA, CDR3 protein. The D gene is left open where the match is weak. Expanded clones get a size class; other rows say once, few or many, or leave the size out.

TRBV4-1	TRBD1	many	TRBJ2-7	14	TGCGCCAGCAGCCAGGGACAGGGGGCTTACGAGCAGTACTTC	CASSQGQGAYEQYF
TRBV20-1	.	many	TRBJ2-7	19	TGCAGTGCTAGTGACCCTTCGACTTCTACCTACTTCGGGATCTACGAGCAGTACTTC	CSASDPSTSTYFGIYEQYF
TRBV11-1	TRBD2	many	TRBJ2-7	15	TGTGCCAGCAGCTTAGCGCTGGCGGGAGCCTACGAGCAGTACTTC	CASSLALAGAYEQYF
TRBV20-1	.	.	TRBJ2-5	15	TGCAGTGCTAGAGACCTTAGCGCGTCAGGGGAGACCCAGTACTTC	CSARDLSASGETQYF
TRBV28	.	many	TRBJ2-7	14	TGTGCCAGCAGAGGCACGGTCCCCTCCTACGAGCAGCACTTC	CASRGTVPSYEQHF
TRBV7-6	TRBD2	many	TRBJ2-5	17	TGTGCCAGCAGCTTGTTGGTCGCGGGAGGGCCGCGAGAGACCCAGTACTTC	CASSLLVAGGPRETQYF
TRBV12-3/TRBV12-4	TRBD1	.	TRBJ1-6	15	TGTGCCAGCAGTTTAACCGGACAGGGCACTTCACCCCTCCACTTT	CASSLTGQGTSPLHF
TRBV6-5	.	.	TRBJ1-3	15	TGTGCCAGCAGTTACTGGGGGCGATCTGGAAACACCATATATTTT	CASSYWGRSGNTIYF
TRBV20-1	TRBD2	.	TRBJ2-5	12	TGCAGTGGACTAGCGGGCGCCGAGACCCAGTACTTC	CSGLAGAETQYF
TRBV20-1	.	once	TRBJ2-5	12	TGCAGTGCTCCCAGCGGTATCGAGGCCCAGTACTTC	CSAPSGIEAQYF
TRBV13	.	.	TRBJ2-7	14	TGTGCCAGCAGCTTTGGCCTAGCGCCTCCCGAGCAGTACTTC	CASSFGLAPPEQYF
TRBV10-2	.	many	TRBJ1-5	15	TGCGCCAGCAGAGATGGGGGCGTAAGCAATCAGCCCCAGCATTTT	CASRDGGVSNQPQHF
TRBV19	TRBD1	many	TRBJ2-2	16	TGTGCCAGTAGTCCTTCGGGGACAGCAGTCACCGGGGAGCTGTTTTTT	CASSPSGTAVTGELFF
TRBV6-4	TRBD1	many	TRBJ1-2	18	TGTGCCAGCAGTCGGACAACACCCTCCGGGACAGTGAACTATGGCTACACCTTC	CASSRTTPSGTVNYGYTF
TRBV2	.	many	TRBJ2-4	13	TGTGCCAGCAGTGAGGTGGTGGGCAACATTCAGTACTTC	CASSEVVGNIQYF
TRBV10-3	.	many	TRBJ1-6	15	TGTGCCATCCAAGAGAGGCCCCCGTGGTGGTCACCCCTCCACTTT	CAIQERPPWWSPLHF
TRBV5-1	.	many	TRBJ1-1	15	TGCGCCAGCAGCTTGGGGCAGGGCGGTAGAACTGAAGCTTTCTTT	CASSLGQGGRTEAFF
TRBV2	TRBD2	.	TRBJ2-7	14	TGTGCCAGCAGACCCCCTAGCGGGAGCTACGAGCAGTACTTC	CASRPPSGSYEQYF
TRBV3-1	TRBD1	many	TRBJ1-1	16	TGTGCCAGCAGCCGTCCCGGGACAGGGTTGGGCACTGAAGCTTTCTTT	CASSRPGTGLGTEAFF
TRBV28	TRBD2	many	TRBJ2-7	17	TGTGCCAGCAGTTTACCCCGGGGGGTAGCGGGGAAGTACGAGCAGTACTTC	CASSLPRGVAGKYEQYF
TRBV4-1	.	many	TRBJ2-5	16	TGCGCCAGCAGCCAAGAATCAGGAGGACTCCAAGAGACCCAGTACTTC	CASSQESGGLQETQYF
TRBV6-2/TRBV6-3	.	few	TRBJ2-7	13	TGTGCCAGCAGTCAGCGGACCCCCTACGAGCAGTACTTC	CASSQRTPYEQYF
TRBV2	TRBD1	many	TRBJ2-7	15	TGTGCCAGCATTGGGCACGGGACAGGGGCCGGGTGGCAGTACTTC	CASIGHGTGAGWQYF
TRBV28	.	.	TRBJ1-2	14	TGTGCCAGCAGTGCAGACAGGAGAGGGTTATGGTACACCTTC	CASSADRRGLWYTF
TRBV28	.	many	TRBJ2-7	15	TGTGCCAGCAGTCCCCCCGCAAGGCTTCCCTACGAGCAGTACTTC	CASSPPARLPYEQYF
TRBV28	.	many	TRBJ2-7	14	TGTGCCAGCAGTTTTGGTCTGGCTAGGCACGAGCAGTACTTC	CASSFGLARHEQYF
TRBV6-5	.	.	TRBJ1-5	15	TGTGCCAGCAGTTACTCGAACCAACAGAATCAGCCCCAGCATTTT	CASSYSNQQNQPQHF
TRBV12-3/TRBV12-4	.	.	TRBJ2-2	15	TGTGCCAGCACCTTCGGGACTCGGAACACCGGGGAGCTGTTTTTT	CASTFGTRNTGELFF
TRBV7-2	.	.	TRBJ1-1	14	TGTGCCAGCAGCCCAGGCGGAATGAACACTGAAGCTTTCTTT	CASSPGGMNTEAFF
TRBV6-2/TRBV6-3	.	many	TRBJ2-5	15	TGTGCCAGCAGTTACTCGAGGACGCGCCAAGAGACCCAGTACTTC	CASSYSRTRQETQYF
TRBV6-4	TRBD1	.	TRBJ2-6	17	TGTGCCAGCAGTGACGGGACAGGGGGCTCTGGGGCCAACGTCCTGACTTTC	CASSDGTGGSGANVLTF